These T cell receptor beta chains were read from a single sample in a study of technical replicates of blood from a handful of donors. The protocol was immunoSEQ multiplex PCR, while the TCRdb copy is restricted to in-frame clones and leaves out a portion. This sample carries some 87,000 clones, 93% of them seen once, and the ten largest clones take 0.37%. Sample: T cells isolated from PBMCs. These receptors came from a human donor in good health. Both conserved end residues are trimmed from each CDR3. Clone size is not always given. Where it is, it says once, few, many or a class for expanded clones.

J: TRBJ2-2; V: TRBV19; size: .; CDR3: ASSVPGTGGTGELF
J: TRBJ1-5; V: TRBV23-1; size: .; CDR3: ASSQFCRNQPQH
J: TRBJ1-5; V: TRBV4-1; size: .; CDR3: ASSRFGGEQPQH
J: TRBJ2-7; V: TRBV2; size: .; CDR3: ASSVGRQAYEQY
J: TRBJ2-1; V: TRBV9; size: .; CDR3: ASSVYNRYNEQF
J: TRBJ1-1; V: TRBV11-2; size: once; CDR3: ASSSDRELTEAF
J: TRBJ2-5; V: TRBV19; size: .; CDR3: ASSIRVSETQY
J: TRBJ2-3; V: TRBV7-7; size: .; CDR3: ASSRQGTDTQY
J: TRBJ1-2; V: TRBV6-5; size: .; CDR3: ASSYGDGYT
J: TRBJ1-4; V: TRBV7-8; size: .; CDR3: ASSSETAKLF
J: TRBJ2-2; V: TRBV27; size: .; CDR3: ASTLAGHTGELF
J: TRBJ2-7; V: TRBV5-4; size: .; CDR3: ASSRELAAEQY
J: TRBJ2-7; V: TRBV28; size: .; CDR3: ASSFLGRATEQY
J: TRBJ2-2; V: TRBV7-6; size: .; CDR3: ASSPTGFNTGELF
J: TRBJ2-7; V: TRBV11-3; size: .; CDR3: ASSVRVGEQY
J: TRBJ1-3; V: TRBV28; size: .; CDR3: ASSYESPTNSGNTIY
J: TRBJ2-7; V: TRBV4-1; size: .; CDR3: ASSQGLAGYEQY
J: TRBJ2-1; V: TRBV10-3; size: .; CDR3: AISETQGLGEQF
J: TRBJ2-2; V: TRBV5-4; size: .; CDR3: ASSPETWNTGELF
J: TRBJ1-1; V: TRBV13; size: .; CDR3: ASSLLDTEAF
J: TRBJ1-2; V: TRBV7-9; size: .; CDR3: ASSWGQGAFT
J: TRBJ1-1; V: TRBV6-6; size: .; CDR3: ASSPIDNRNTEAF
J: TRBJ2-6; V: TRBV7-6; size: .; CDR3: ATIDTVSGANVLT
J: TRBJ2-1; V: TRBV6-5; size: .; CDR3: ASSYGAEQF
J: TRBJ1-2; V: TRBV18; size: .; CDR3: ASSPPGVNYGYT
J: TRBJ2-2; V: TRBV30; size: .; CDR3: AWSVRGGGELF
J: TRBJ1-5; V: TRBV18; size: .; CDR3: ASSPGPVGSQPQH
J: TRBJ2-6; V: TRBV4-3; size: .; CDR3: ASSQDPRANSGANVLT
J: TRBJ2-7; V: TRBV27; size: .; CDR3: ASSLSRADLYEQY